Each of the 18 T cell receptor beta chains below was sequenced from the same sample in a study of cytotoxic CD8 clonotypes in ibrutinib-treated CLL. Here immunoSEQ multiplex PCR was the method, and the copy in TCRdb shows in-frame clones only, minus some. This sample carries some 290,000 clones, roughly 80% of them seen once, and the ten largest clones take 5% to 7%. The input for sequencing was PBMCs, taken before ibrutinib treatment. These receptors were collected from a human donor with chronic lymphocytic leukemia.

This chain uses TRBV2 with TRBJ2-3; D remains unclear. Germline loops: CDR1 SNHLY, CDR2 FYNNEI. The CDR3 covers 13 residues. Trimming took 7 bases from V and 0 from J, leaving 8 bases between them. The CDR3 DNA is TGTGCCAGCAACCGAATCAGCACAGATACGCAGTATTTT. Translated, it gives CASNRISTDTQYF.

This sequence joins TRBV14 and TRBJ2-3; 12 bases agree with TRBD2. The CDR3 is 14 amino acids. V lost 9 bases, J lost 3 bases, and 4 bases stayed unmatched. Germline V gives CDR1 SGHDN, CDR2 FVKESK. CDR3 DNA sequence: TGTGCCAGTCGTGGGACTAGCGGGACAGATACGCAGTATTTT. This translates into CASRGTSGTDTQYF.

The CDR3 nucleotides read TGTGCCAGCAGTGCCGGACAGGGGCGCGACGAGCAGTACTTC. Its translation: CASSAGQGRDEQYF. V gene TRBV25-1 combines with J gene TRBJ2-7, with 9 bases matching TRBD1. V lost 4 bases and J lost 5; bases outside the gene matches: 6. The CDR3 loop spans 14 amino acids. From germline, CDR1 is MGHDK and CDR2 SYGVNS.

This chain joins TRBV5-1 and TRBJ2-7, with 8 bases identical to TRBD2. Per the germline V gene, CDR1 is SGHRS and CDR2 is YFSETQ. Trimming removed 0 bases from V and 3 bases from J; junction bases left unmatched: 2. The CDR3 runs to 14 residues. Here the CDR3 DNA reads TGCGCCAGCAGCTTGGTTAGCGGGAACTACGAGCAGTACTTC. Translated, it gives CASSLVSGNYEQYF.

V usage is TRBV28 and J usage is TRBJ1-1; TRBD1 might be the D (6 bases). Germline-derived CDR1 and CDR2 are MDHEN and SYDVKM. CDR3 length equals 13 residues. The V end lost 8 bases, the J end lost 2 bases, and 12 bases lay between the germline ends. CDR3 DNA sequence: TGTGCCAGCCAGGACAGCCGAAACACTGAAGCTTTCTTT. This codes for CASQDSRNTEAFF.

The chain employs TRBV4-1 and TRBJ2-5; D is unclear. The CDR3 is 16 residues long. The germline gives CDR1 MGHRA, CDR2 YSYEKL. V shed 1 base and J shed 5 bases, with 17 bases lying between them. CDR3 nucleotides: TGCGCCAGCAGCCAAGCTACCCGGGCCAGAAGGGAGACCCAGTACTTC. This translates into CASSQATRARRETQYF.

The chain combines TRBV6-5 with TRBJ2-7; 13 bases are a match to TRBD2. V shed 2 bases, J shed 6 bases, and the junction held 4 bases outside the gene matches. The CDR3 sequence is 15 residues long. The germline V gene has CDR1 MNHEY and CDR2 SVGAGI. CDR3 in DNA: TGTGCCAGCAGTTACCGACTAGCGGGGGGTCGCGAGCAGTACTTC. Translation: CASSYRLAGGREQYF.

V gene TRBV18 combines with J gene TRBJ2-6; the D gene could be TRBD1 or TRBD2 (6 bases each). CDR3 length: 18 residues. The V gene lost 0 bases and the J gene lost 2 bases, with 14 bases spanning the gap. The germline V gene has CDR1 KGHSH and CDR2 LQKENI. The chain's CDR3 is CASSPPGGHLPGANVLTF. Written as DNA, the CDR3 is TGTGCCAGCTCACCACCGGGGGGACACCTCCCTGGGGCCAACGTCCTGACTTTC.

The rearrangement joins TRBV9 to TRBJ2-7; 8 positions agree with TRBD2. V lost 4 bases, J lost 0 bases, and 3 bases stayed unmatched. The CDR3 has 14 amino acids. The V gene's germline CDR1 is SGDLS and CDR2 YYNGEE. This CDR3 reads CASSPGGSSYEQYF. Written as DNA, the CDR3 is TGTGCCAGCAGCCCGGGGGGGAGCTCCTACGAGCAGTACTTC.

J is TRBJ1-4 and V is TRBV6-5, with unresolved D. V was pared by 4 bases and J by 0 bases, with 12 bases between. CDR1 is MNHEY and CDR2 is SVGAGI in the germline V gene. This CDR3 comprises 16 residues. CDR3 region: CASSWTNLATNEKLFF. The CDR3 DNA reads as TGTGCCAGCAGTTGGACCAACCTTGCAACTAATGAAAAACTGTTTTTT.

This clone has just a few counts. V is TRBV19 and J is TRBJ2-2; maybe TRBD2 (5 bases). There are 13 residues in the CDR3. Trimming removed 7 bases at V and 4 bases at J, with 10 bases between. Germline assignment: CDR1 LNHDA and CDR2 SQIVND (reference sequence). CDR3 bases: TGTGCCAGTACGCGGGCGAGCACCGGGGAGCTGTTTTTT. This codes for CASTRASTGELFF.

The chain has TRBV7-2 and TRBJ2-5; the D gene is possibly TRBD1 (5 bases). The DNA end is a closer match to TRBJ2-7, so the J assignment may be wrong. This CDR3 region has 14 residues. Germline V gene data show CDR1 as SGHTA and CDR2 as FQGNSA. The CDR3 sequence is CASSLDRQSYEQYF. In DNA, the CDR3 is TGTGCCAGCAGCTTAGATAGACAGAGCTACGAGCAGTACTTC.

This clone was seen once. J is TRBJ2-7 and V is TRBV15, with D perhaps matching TRBD2 (7 bases). Germline loops: CDR1 LNHNV, CDR2 YYDKDF (reference sequence). This CDR3 contains 15 residues. V lost 1 base to trimming and J lost 0 bases, with 10 bases between them. This CDR3 reads CATSRGGGASYEQYF. CDR3 nucleotides: TGTGCCACCAGCAGAGGCGGGGGCGCCTCCTACGAGCAGTACTTC.

The V and J genes are TRBV9 and TRBJ2-5; 7 bases agree with TRBD1. Germline V CDR1 and CDR2: SGDLS, YYNGEE. This CDR3 is 15 amino acids long. The V segment lost 3 bases and the J segment 2 bases; nucleotides outside the gene matches: 7. The CDR3 is CASSGTPGQQETQYF. In nucleotides, the CDR3 is TGTGCCAGCAGCGGTACCCCGGGACAGCAAGAGACCCAGTACTTC.

This clone came up once. The V call is TRBV18, the J call TRBJ2-7, with 14 positions matching TRBD2. The CDR3 has 14 amino acids. The J segment lost 12 bases and the V segment lost 3 bases, leaving 7 bases of the junction unmatched. Germline CDR1 and CDR2: KGHSH and LQKENI. The chain's CDR3 is CASSPGLAGEYLYF. The CDR3 nucleotides read TGTGCCAGCTCACCGGGACTAGCGGGAGAGTACCTGTACTTC.

This sequence joins TRBV4-2 and TRBJ1-3; D is undetermined. Trimming stripped 4 bases from V and 0 bases from J, with 16 bases between. The CDR3 runs 17 residues. CDR1 is LGHNA, CDR2 YNFKEQ, per germline. In DNA, the CDR3 is TGTGCCAGCAGCCGAGAGAAGACGGCCCTCTCTGGAAACACCATATATTTT. Protein sequence: CASSREKTALSGNTIYF.

The genes are TRBV7-2 and TRBJ2-3; 9 nucleotides agree with TRBD2. V lost 4 bases and J lost 1; bases outside the gene matches: 6. CDR3 size: 16 residues. Germline loops: CDR1 SGHTA, CDR2 FQGNSA. CDR3 DNA: TGTGCCAGCAGCTCAACCTCTAGCGGGGGCACAGATACGCAGTATTTT. Encoded protein: CASSSTSSGGTDTQYF.

This clone was counted a few times. V and J are TRBV25-1 and TRBJ1-3; no clear D. Germline CDR1 is MGHDK and CDR2 is SYGVNS. This CDR3 spans 13 amino acids. V lost 1 base to trimming and J lost 16 bases, with 17 bases between them. CDR3 sequence: CASSESPETALYF. The CDR3 nucleotides read TGTGCCAGCAGTGAATCCCCCGAGACGGCCCTTTATTTT.